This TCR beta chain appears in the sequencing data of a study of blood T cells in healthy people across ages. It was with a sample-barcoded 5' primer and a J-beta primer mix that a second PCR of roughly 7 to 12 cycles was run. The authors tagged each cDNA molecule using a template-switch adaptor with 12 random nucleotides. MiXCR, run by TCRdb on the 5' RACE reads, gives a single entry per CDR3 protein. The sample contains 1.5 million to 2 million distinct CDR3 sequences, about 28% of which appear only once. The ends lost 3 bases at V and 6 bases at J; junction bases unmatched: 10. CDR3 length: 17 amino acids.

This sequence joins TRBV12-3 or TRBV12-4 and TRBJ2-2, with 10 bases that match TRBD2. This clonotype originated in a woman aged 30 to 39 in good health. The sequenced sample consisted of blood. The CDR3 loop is CASSFRGLAGEPGELFF. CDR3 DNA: TGTGCCAGCAGTTTTCGAGGCCTAGCGGGGGAGCCCGGGGAGCTGTTTTTT.